A selection of T cell receptor beta chains follows, all from one sample in a study of OX40 agonist ivuxolimab in advanced cancers. This table comes from immunoSEQ multiplex PCR, and its TCRdb copy is limited to in-frame clones, with some not included. This sample carries around 110,000 clones, 90% of them seen once, and the ten largest clones take approximately 0.52%. Sequenced material: CD4+ or CD8+ T cells sorted from blood, taken in a trial of the OX40 agonist ivuxolimab. Receptors originate from an adult with an advanced solid tumor such as melanoma, head and neck, liver or kidney cancer. Both conserved end residues are part of each CDR3. Clone size is given for some rows only: seen once, a few or many times, or a class if the clone is expanded.

clone_size v_call cdr3_aa
NA TRBV28 CASRPRVGGRAYEQYF
NA TRBV2 CASRTQGGNEQFF
NA TRBV6-5 CASSYSAGTYGYTF
once TRBV30 CAWGEGNQETQYF
NA TRBV28 CASSSSGPPAGELFF
NA TRBV5-5 CASSLVGVWAEAFF
NA TRBV6-1 CASSETGSGNQPQHF
NA TRBV9 CASSAGLAGVLYF
NA TRBV28 CASRLPGQLNEKLFF
NA TRBV18 CASFENRETQPQHF
NA TRBV9 CASSVQAKDGELFF
NA TRBV10-2 CASSEWQGFHNEQFF
NA TRBV7-9 CASSLGGQGKETQYF
once TRBV5-1 CASSLDGRREQFF
NA TRBV7-2 CASSSPGRNTEAFF
NA TRBV28 CASNQGGSNQPQHF
NA TRBV28 CASSSGQTYNSPLHF
NA TRBV19 CASSILARSNTEAFF
NA TRBV19 CASSPSIWELFF
NA TRBV5-6 CASSRLQDPETQYF
NA TRBV19 CASSNDRGGNTEAFF
once TRBV28 CASSLEFGGMVGNTIYF
once TRBV30 CAWGDFYEQYF
NA TRBV28 CASRRGGQANQPQHF
NA TRBV6-1 CASSDAGPQHF
NA TRBV4-2 CASSQEASGVTYEQYF
NA TRBV6-1 CASSAPGLAGWNEQFF
NA TRBV10-3 CAISAGTSTYEQYF
NA TRBV18 CASSPQATEGTEAFF
NA TRBV4-3 CASSQVPGSSYEQYF
few TRBV5-1 CASSLLQSTDTQYF
NA TRBV19 CASSGQVTDTQYF
NA TRBV11-2 CASSLALTSTDTQYF
NA TRBV6-1 CASSIYTEAFF
NA TRBV4-3 CASSQEGDRNYNEQFF
NA TRBV19 CASYGTGDVNQPQHF
NA TRBV6-7 CASSSSRGARDQPQHF
NA TRBV7-3 CASSFSVFNEQYF
NA TRBV6-1 CASRWEVTGELFF
few TRBV7-2 CASSLVWSMNTEAFF
NA TRBV7-2 CASSPSAGNTGELFF
NA TRBV30 CAWRRRDGYNSPLHF
NA TRBV5-1 CASSLFGAGGENIQYF
NA TRBV15 CATSRDKDYLSSYEQYF
once TRBV2 CASTRETKNIQYF
once TRBV19 CASSIIVASGGKETQYF
NA TRBV30 CAWSGVYTGELFF
NA TRBV5-1 CASSVGTPSTGELFF
NA TRBV11-2 CASSLAAVAGNGYTF
few TRBV9 CASRGQGETQYF
NA TRBV28 CASSFATNTEAFF
NA TRBV7-2 CASSRGNNSPLHF
few TRBV2 CATQGAGSPLHF